This T cell receptor beta chain was sequenced for a study of post-analysis software for immune sequencing data (dated by TCRdb to about 2015). As for the study more broadly: Recorded disease courses included relapsing-remitting, secondary progressive and progressive-relapsing multiple sclerosis, with some patients lacking subtype annotation. The patient repertoires were compared against some twelve previously published healthy control repertoires obtained from donors aged 6 to 25 years. A subset of samples was prepared in parallel using single-end sample barcoding, then pooled and co-amplified after Illumina adapter ligation. The paper's findings and limits, for the study overall: Compared with controls, multiple sclerosis patients had significantly lower normalized Chao1 diversity, a finding suggesting substantial peripheral T-cell clonal expansion. The multiple sclerosis patient group was slightly younger than the control group. Several TRBV segments, including TRBV5-6, TRBV5-1 and TRBV20-1, were significantly more frequent in patients than controls. Direct clustering with F measure revealed strong co-clustering of samples prepared in the same batch, which led to a batch-effect correction.

Only a few counts were recorded for this clonotype. Its antigen remains unidentified. No base quality information exists; no much larger clone differs at one position. To demonstrate the VDJtools post-analysis software, the study profiled TCR beta repertoires from the peripheral blood of 10 to 15 young patients with multiple sclerosis. The multiple sclerosis patients were children and adolescents between about 6 and 15 years of age. As encoded in the germline V gene, CDR1 is MDHEN while CDR2 is SYDVKM. V and J lose 10 bases and 3 bases, and a span of 16 bases separates them. The CDR3, from cysteine to phenylalanine, totals 13 residues. Solely the CDR3 DNA is kept, with 39 bases framed from the first base. Library prep was done by PCR. These reads were obtained on an Illumina HiSeq 2500. To reduce PCR and sequencing biases, unique molecular identifiers were built into the TCR beta cDNA libraries. Every 1 to 10 million input T cells yielded around 500,000 cDNA molecules, meaning each molecule approximated one T cell. The patient libraries were prepared and sequenced with the same protocol used for the earlier healthy control dataset. Samples belonging to the same batch were prepared together, multiplexed and sequenced on a shared HiSeq lane. The original pipeline was this. Raw barcoded reads were processed with MIGEC, discarding single-read molecular identifier groups before consensus assembly and CDR3 extraction. Clonotype tables were post-analysed with VDJtools, normalizing diversity by down-sampling all datasets to the smallest sample size. To correct batch-related cross-sample contamination, repertoire overlap clustering matched CDR3 amino acid sequences but not nucleotide sequences. In-frame beta chains were kept once TCRdb had trimmed the public reads at Q25 with fastp and called clones with MiXCR. Merged by CDR3 protein, the rows form single entries marked with the most common genes and DNA. TCRdb's processing, not the authors' own work, is the source of the V and J calls. The sample table holds 600,000 to 700,000 distinct CDR3 sequences, of which 59% were seen once. The ten most abundant clones make up roughly 12% of the sample.

Sequencing input: blood. The source of this sequence is a girl aged 2 to 10 with multiple sclerosis. Rearrangement joined TRBV28 to TRBJ2-7; a tentative D call is TRBD2 (6 bases match). The CDR3 here reads CATDYPSGYEQYF. The nucleotide sequence reads as follows: TGTGCCACGGACTATCCGAGTGGCTACGAGCAGTACTTC.